Shown below are 14 T cell receptor beta chains from a single sample sequenced in a study of blood T cells in healthy people across ages. The use of a sample-barcoded 5' primer and a J-beta primer mix characterized a second PCR of 7 to 11 cycles. One entry per CDR3 protein, called by TCRdb with MiXCR from the 5' RACE reads. The table has some 760,000 distinct CDR3 sequences, just under 25% seen once. This same sample was also part of a study on T cells of mothers and their children.

The sample was blood. The receptor source for this set is a boy younger than 18 in good health.

In its sample, this clonotype was seen once. The V gene is TRBV9, the J gene TRBJ2-3; D call uncertain. Germline lookup yields CDR1 SGDLS and CDR2 YYNGEE. The V end was cut by 3 bases, the J end by 1 base, with 9 bases between. This CDR3 has 14 residues. CDR3 region: CASSDGVGTDTQYF. CDR3 nucleotides: TGTGCCAGCAGCGATGGTGTTGGCACAGATACGCAGTATTTT.

The genes are TRBV27 and TRBJ1-2; possibly TRBD1 for D (6 bases). V lost 4 bases to trimming and J lost 7 bases, with 16 bases between them. Germline CDR1 is MNHEY and CDR2 is SMNVEV (reference sequence). The CDR3 covers 14 residues. The CDR3 loop is CASSSGDTGFGYTF. The CDR3, as DNA: TGTGCCAGCAGTTCCGGAGACACAGGGTTTGGCTACACCTTC.

This clonotype has more than one count but fewer than ten. A read error may produce the germline difference seen at one junction end. This rearrangement joins TRBV5-1 to TRBJ2-6; D might be TRBD1 or TRBD2, each matching 6 bases. CDR3 size: 15 residues. Germline CDR1 is SGHRS and CDR2 is YFSETQ. CDR3 sequence (DNA): TGCGCCAGCACTATGGGGGGCTCTGGGGCCAACGTCCTGACCTTC. Protein sequence: CASTMGGSGANVLTF.

The V gene is TRBV11-2, the J gene TRBJ1-2, with a tentative D call TRBD1 (5 bases). The CDR3 is made up of 16 amino acids. The germline gives CDR1 SGHAT, CDR2 FQNNGV. Between the trimmed V and J ends, which lost 2 bases and 3 bases, there was a span of 16 bases. The CDR3 protein is CASSLLQGQGDYGYTF. CDR3 coding DNA: TGTGCCAGCAGCTTATTACAAGGACAAGGGGACTATGGCTACACCTTC.

The chain links TRBV7-6 to TRBJ2-1, with TRBD2 matching over 12 bases. J gave up 7 bases and V 1 base, and 5 bases lay outside the gene matches. This CDR3 is 16 amino acids long. Germline V gene lookup returns CDR1 SGHVS and CDR2 FNYEAQ. Here the CDR3 DNA reads TGTGCCAGCAGCTTAGGAGGACTAGCGGGGATGAATGAGCAGTTCTTC. This sequence encodes CASSLGGLAGMNEQFF.

This clonotype was counted between two and nine times. CDR3 nucleotide sequence: TGTGCCACCTCCAGCGGGAGTGGTGAGACCCAGTACTTC. It is translated as CATSSGSGETQYF. V and J are TRBV15 and TRBJ2-5, with TRBD2 matching 8 bases. This CDR3 is built from 13 residues. Germline loops: CDR1 LNHNV, CDR2 YYDKDF (reference sequence). V lost 8 bases, J lost 5 bases, and 7 bases stayed unmatched. Full variable domain (rest looked up from reference TRBV15 and TRBJ2-5): DAMVIQNPRYQVTQFGKPVTLSCSQTLNHNVMYWYQQKSSQAPKLLFHYYDKDFNNEADTPDNFQSRRPNTSFCFLDIRSPGLGDTAMYLCATSSGSGETQYFGPGTRLLVL.

This clonotype was seen a few times. This chain connects TRBV20-1 to TRBJ2-4; the match to TRBD2 covers 9 bases. Trimming cost V 1 base and J 3 bases; bases outside gene matches: 28. The V gene's germline CDR1 is DFQATT and CDR2 SNEGSKA (reference sequence). The CDR3 is made up of 23 amino acids. The CDR3 coding sequence is TGCAGTGCTAGAGGGATTTTTGTTAGCGGGAGAGTTGTCGAGGTCGACGGCAAAAACATTCAGTACTTC. Its protein is CSARGIFVSGRVVEVDGKNIQYF.

This clonotype has more than one count but fewer than ten. This rearrangement joins TRBV21-1 to TRBJ2-1; whether TRBD1, the table's D call, matches the DNA was not checked. TRBV21-1 is termed a pseudogene. The CDR3 extends over 18 amino acids. The CDR3 sequence is CASSKGGGNPSSYNEQFF. CDR3 DNA: TGTGCCAGCAGCAAAGGGGGGGGCAATCCCAGCTCCTACAATGAGCAGTTCTTC.

The chain links TRBV12-3 or TRBV12-4 to TRBJ1-2, with D maybe TRBD1 (5 bases). CDR3 length equals 13 residues. V lost 4 bases to trimming and J lost 2 bases, with 8 bases between them. The DNA of the CDR3 is TGTGCCAGCAGTTCCAGGGTAAACTATGGCTACACCTTC. As protein: CASSSRVNYGYTF.

This chain uses TRBV7-9 with TRBJ2-5, with TRBD2 identical over 13 bases. CDR1 and CDR2 from the germline V gene are SEHNR and FQNEAQ (reference sequence). Trimming at V came to 5 bases and at J to 5 bases, leaving 8 bases not matched to a gene. The length of the CDR3 is 16 residues. CDR3 residues: CASSNGLAGVYETQYF. The CDR3 nucleotides read TGTGCCAGCAGCAATGGACTAGCGGGAGTTTATGAGACCCAGTACTTC.

This sequence joins TRBV3-1 and TRBJ2-2; unclear D gene. The germline V and J ends were trimmed by 3 bases and 5 bases, with 7 bases remaining between them. The CDR3 has 13 amino acids. CDR1 is LGHDT and CDR2 is YNNKEL in the germline V gene (reference sequence). The DNA of the CDR3 is TGTGCCAGCAGCCAGGAGAGTACCGGGGAGCTGTTTTTT. It is translated as CASSQESTGELFF.

V and J are TRBV27 and TRBJ2-5, with D perhaps TRBD1 or TRBD2 (7 bases each). The CDR3 totals 18 residues. The germline CDR1 and CDR2 sequences are MNHEY and SMNVEV (reference sequence). V was clipped by 6 bases and J by 3 bases, with 26 bases between them. In DNA form, the CDR3 reads TGTGCCAGCAGAGTACAGGGGTCCTTTAGCGGGCCAAAAGAGACCCAGTACTTC. Its translation is CASRVQGSFSGPKETQYF.

In nucleotides, the CDR3 is TGTGCCAGCAGCTCCAGGTTGGAAGCTGAAGAGACCCAGTACTTC. Its protein product is CASSSRLEAEETQYF. The V call is TRBV11-2, the J call TRBJ2-5, with unresolved D. Trimming removed 4 bases at V and 3 bases at J, with 15 bases between. Germline lookup yields CDR1 SGHAT and CDR2 FQNNGV. This CDR3 region has 15 residues.

This chain connects TRBV11-2 to TRBJ1-3; D remains ambiguous. V dropped 2 bases and J dropped 0 bases, with 17 bases sitting between them. The CDR3 has 18 amino acids. The germline V gene has CDR1 SGHAT and CDR2 FQNNGV. CDR3 residues: CASSLLGSIIHSGNTIYF. The CDR3 region has the DNA TGTGCCAGCAGCTTACTTGGGAGTATCATCCACTCTGGAAACACCATATATTTT.